Sequencing of this T cell receptor beta chain was carried out in a study of blood T cell repertoires in COVID-19. The wider study: PBMCs, B-cell-depleted T cells, or T cells provided the cDNA or gDNA that made up the material.

This CDR3 has 15 amino acids. CDR1 MNHEY and CDR2 SMNVEV come from the germline V gene (reference sequence). V shed 7 bases and J shed 0 bases, with 13 bases lying between them. Profiling relied on immunoSEQ multiplex PCR, and the TCRdb table lists in-frame clones only, not all of them. The sample shows around 500,000 clones, 88% of them seen only once. The V and J genes are TRBV27 and TRBJ2-1, with D possibly being TRBD2 (5 bases). The specimen sequenced was PBMCs or T cells enriched from blood (not recorded which). The source is a middle-aged woman who had recovered from COVID-19. The CDR3 loop reads CASILTTSSYNEQFF. The CDR3 DNA reads as TGTGCCAGCATCCTGACTACAAGCTCCTACAATGAGCAGTTCTTC.